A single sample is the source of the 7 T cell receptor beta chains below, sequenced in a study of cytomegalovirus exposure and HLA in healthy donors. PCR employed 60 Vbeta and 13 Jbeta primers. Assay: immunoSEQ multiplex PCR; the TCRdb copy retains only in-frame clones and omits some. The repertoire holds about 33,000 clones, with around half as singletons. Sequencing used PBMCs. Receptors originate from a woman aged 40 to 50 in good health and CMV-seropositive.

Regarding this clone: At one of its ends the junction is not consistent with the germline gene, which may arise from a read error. For the CDR3, the DNA is TGTGCTAGCAGCTTGGGGACAGGATCGAACACCGGGGAGCTGTTTTTT. This gives the protein CASSLGTGSNTGELFF. J is TRBJ2-2 and V is TRBV7-7, with 8 bases identical to TRBD1. The CDR3 is 16 amino acids. Germline lookup yields CDR1 SSHAT and CDR2 FNYEAQ (reference sequence).

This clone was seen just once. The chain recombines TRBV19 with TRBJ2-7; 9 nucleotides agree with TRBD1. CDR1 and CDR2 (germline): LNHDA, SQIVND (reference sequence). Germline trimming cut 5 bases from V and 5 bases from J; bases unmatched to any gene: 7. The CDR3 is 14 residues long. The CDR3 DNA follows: TGTGCCAGTAGTGCGACAGGGGGAGTGAACGAGCAGTACTTC. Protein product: CASSATGGVNEQYF. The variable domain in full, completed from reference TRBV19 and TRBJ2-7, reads DGGITQSPKYLFRKEGQNVTLSCEQNLNHDAMYWYRQDPGQGLRLIYYSQIVNDFQKGDIAEGYSVSREKKESFPLTVTSAQKNPTAFYLCASSATGGVNEQYFGPGTRLTVT.

The CDR3 spells CASSLARGYEQYF. The DNA for the CDR3 is TGTGCCAGCAGTTTAGCGAGGGGGTACGAGCAGTACTTC. V is TRBV28 and J is TRBJ2-5; D might be TRBD1 (6 bases). The J call may be mistaken, given a closer DNA end match to TRBJ2-7. CDR1 is MDHEN and CDR2 is SYDVKM in the germline V gene. The CDR3 length is 13 residues.

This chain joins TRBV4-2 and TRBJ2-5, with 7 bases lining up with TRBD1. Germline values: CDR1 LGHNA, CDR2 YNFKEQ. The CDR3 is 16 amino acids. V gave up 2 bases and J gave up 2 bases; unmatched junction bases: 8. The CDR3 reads CASSQTTGSNQETQYF. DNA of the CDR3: TGTGCCAGCAGCCAAACGACAGGGTCAAATCAAGAGACCCAGTACTTC.

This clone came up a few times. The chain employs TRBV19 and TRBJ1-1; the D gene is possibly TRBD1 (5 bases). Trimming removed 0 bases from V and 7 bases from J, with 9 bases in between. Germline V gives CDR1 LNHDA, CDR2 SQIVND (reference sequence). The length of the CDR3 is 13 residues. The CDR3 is CASSIDLRDEAFF. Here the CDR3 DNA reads TGTGCCAGTAGTATAGATCTCAGGGATGAAGCTTTCTTT.

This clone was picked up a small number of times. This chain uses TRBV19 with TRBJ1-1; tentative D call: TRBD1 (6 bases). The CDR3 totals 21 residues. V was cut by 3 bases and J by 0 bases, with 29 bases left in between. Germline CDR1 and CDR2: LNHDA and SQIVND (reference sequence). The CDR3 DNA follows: TGTGCCAGTAGTATTAGTCCAGGGTTAAGCGTGGGGACACGGATGAACACTGAAGCTTTCTTT. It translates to CASSISPGLSVGTRMNTEAFF.

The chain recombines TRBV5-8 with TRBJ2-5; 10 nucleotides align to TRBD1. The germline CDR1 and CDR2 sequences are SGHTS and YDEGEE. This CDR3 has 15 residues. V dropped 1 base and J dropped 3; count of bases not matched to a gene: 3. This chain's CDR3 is CASSLFGTGEETQYF. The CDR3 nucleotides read TGTGCCAGCAGCTTGTTTGGGACAGGGGAAGAGACCCAGTACTTC.